This is a list of T cell receptor beta chains from one sample in a study of T cell responses to AZD1222 COVID-19 vaccine. Generated by immunoSEQ multiplex PCR, the TCRdb table keeps only in-frame clones and is missing some. The sample lists 120,000 to 150,000 clones, 85% to 95% occurring once. The sample here was peripheral blood, taken on day 0 of AZD1222 vaccination. Every receptor here comes from an adult in good health. CDR3s include the opening cysteine and the closing phenylalanine or tryptophan. Each record gives: J gene, V gene, clone size, D gene, CDR3 protein, CDR3 DNA. D genes are given only for firm matches. Clone size is given for some rows only: seen once, a few or many times, or a class if the clone is expanded.

TRBJ1-6 TRBV14 - - CASSQGRLNSPLHF TGTGCCAGCAGCCAAGGCAGGCTTAATTCACCCCTCCACTTT
TRBJ2-7 TRBV7-9 - - CASSLAAYYEQYF TGTGCCAGCAGCTTAGCGGCGTACTACGAGCAGTACTTC
TRBJ1-6 TRBV5-1 - - CASSLGQPEFTLHF TGCGCCAGCAGCTTAGGGCAGCCAGAATTCACCCTCCACTTT
TRBJ2-7 TRBV3-1/TRBV3-2 - TRBD2 CASSQVTSGTTYEQYF TGTGCCAGCAGCCAAGTCACTAGCGGGACTACGTACGAGCAGTACTTC
TRBJ2-7 TRBV14 once - CASSQETGLEYF TGTGCCAGCAGCCAAGAAACCGGATTAGAGTACTTC
TRBJ2-7 TRBV14 - TRBD2 CASSLLLERGGNYEQYF TGTGCCAGCAGCCTCCTCCTGGAGCGGGGGGGTAACTACGAGCAGTACTTC
TRBJ1-3 TRBV5-1 few - CASSRITGFSGNTIYF TGCGCCAGCAGCCGCATAACAGGGTTCTCTGGAAACACCATATATTTT
TRBJ1-1 TRBV18 - - CASSPQGGNTEAFF TGTGCCAGCTCACCACAGGGAGGGAACACTGAAGCTTTCTTT
TRBJ1-3 TRBV5-1 - - CASSLVSQPLPTGNTIYF TGCGCCAGCAGCTTGGTCTCACAGCCTCTTCCGACTGGAAACACCATATATTTT
TRBJ2-6 TRBV11-2 - - CASSLGVAGANVLTF TGTGCCAGCAGCTTAGGGGTGGCTGGGGCCAACGTCCTGACTTTC
TRBJ1-3 TRBV27 - - CASSVKGRTSGNTIYF TGTGCCAGCAGCGTTAAGGGCAGGACCTCTGGAAACACCATATATTTT
TRBJ1-4 TRBV7-9 - - CASSLFGLDNEKLFF TGTGCCAGCAGCCTGTTCGGGCTTGATAATGAAAAACTGTTTTTT
TRBJ1-4 TRBV9 - - CASSVVGSRNEKLFF TGTGCCAGCAGCGTAGTTGGGTCCCGCAATGAAAAACTGTTTTTT
TRBJ2-5 TRBV5-4 - - CASSLAGSGAETQYF TGTGCCAGCAGCTTGGCGGGGTCAGGGGCAGAGACCCAGTACTTC
TRBJ1-1 TRBV5-1 - - CASSLETGYTEAFF TGCGCCAGCAGCTTGGAAACAGGGTACACTGAAGCTTTCTTT
TRBJ2-1 TRBV11-2 - - CASSPQNNEQFF TGTGCCAGCAGCCCCCAGAACAATGAGCAGTTCTTC
TRBJ2-3 TRBV5-4 once - CASSLAGSTDTQYF TGTGCCAGCAGCTTGGCGGGGAGCACAGATACGCAGTATTTT
TRBJ1-1 TRBV13 once TRBD1 CASSLNRGTEAFF TGTGCCAGCAGCTTAAACAGGGGGACTGAAGCTTTCTTT
TRBJ1-3 TRBV20-1 - - CSASRGNTIYF TGCAGTGCTAGTCGTGGAAACACCATATATTTT
TRBJ2-3 TRBV7-3 - - CASSLGEEKVSTDTQYF TGTGCCAGCAGCTTAGGAGAGGAGAAGGTAAGCACAGATACGCAGTATTTT
TRBJ1-1 TRBV19 - - CASSIGGQLGTEAFF TGTGCCAGTAGTATTGGGGGCCAATTGGGAACTGAAGCTTTCTTT
TRBJ1-6 TRBV11-2 - - CASSRTPGDSPLHF TGTGCCAGCAGCCGTACCCCCGGGGATTCACCCCTCCACTTT
TRBJ1-5 TRBV5-1 once TRBD1 CASSPRQGEPQHF TGCGCCAGCAGCCCCAGACAGGGGGAGCCCCAGCATTTT
TRBJ1-1 TRBV27 - TRBD1 CASSPHRDRVGNTEAFF TGTGCCAGCAGTCCCCACCGGGACAGGGTGGGGAACACTGAAGCTTTCTTT
TRBJ2-2 TRBV14 - - CASSYYQNTGELFF TGTGCCAGCAGCTACTATCAAAACACCGGGGAGCTGTTTTTT
TRBJ1-6 TRBV2 - - CASRGDSIDSPLHF TGTGCCAGCAGAGGCGACAGTATTGATTCACCCCTCCACTTT
TRBJ1-2 TRBV5-4 - TRBD1 CASTPDRGGGYTF TGTGCCAGCACCCCGGACAGGGGGGGTGGCTACACCTTC
TRBJ1-5 TRBV27 - - CASSATGNNQPQHF TGTGCCAGCAGTGCCACAGGGAACAATCAGCCCCAGCATTTT
TRBJ2-7 TRBV7-8 - - CASSLELRGRPYEQYF TGTGCCAGCAGCTTAGAGTTAAGGGGGAGGCCCTACGAGCAGTACTTC
TRBJ1-2 TRBV5-1 - - CASSLESVNYGYTF TGCGCCAGCAGCTTGGAATCGGTTAACTATGGCTACACCTTC
TRBJ2-1 TRBV7-9 few - CASSLGGRNEQFF TGTGCCAGCAGCTTAGGTGGGAGAAATGAGCAGTTCTTC
TRBJ1-2 TRBV19 few - CASSIKGDYGYTF TGTGCCAGTAGTATAAAAGGAGACTATGGCTACACCTTC
TRBJ1-2 TRBV28 - - CASSLARGTAGGYTF TGTGCCAGCAGTTTGGCAAGGGGGACGGCGGGTGGCTACACCTTC
TRBJ1-6 TRBV3-1/TRBV3-2 - - CASSFGNTNSPLHF TGTGCCAGCAGTTTTGGGAATACGAATTCACCCCTCCACTTT
TRBJ1-2 TRBV25-1 - - CASSDFGGSGYTF TGTGCCAGCAGTGATTTTGGAGGGTCTGGCTACACCTTC
TRBJ2-7 TRBV9 few TRBD2 CASSVEAGVAYEQYF TGTGCCAGCAGCGTAGAAGCGGGAGTCGCCTACGAGCAGTACTTC
TRBJ1-5 TRBV19 - - CASSPPTRANQPQHF TGTGCCAGTAGTCCCCCCACCAGGGCTAATCAGCCCCAGCATTTT
TRBJ2-1 TRBV6-4 - TRBD1 CASSTSSGGVSYEQFF TGTGCCAGCAGTACCTCCTCAGGGGGCGTCTCGTATGAGCAGTTCTTC
TRBJ2-3 TRBV7-8 - TRBD2 CASSSGLAGGYWGTDTQYF TGTGCCAGCAGCTCAGGACTAGCGGGGGGGTATTGGGGCACAGATACGCAGTATTTT
TRBJ2-7 TRBV18 once - CASSPPGSHEQYF TGTGCCAGCTCACCACCCGGGAGTCACGAGCAGTACTTC
TRBJ1-4 TRBV5-1 - - CASSLLGRPEATNEKLFF TGCGCCAGCAGCTTGCTTGGACGGCCAGAAGCAACTAATGAAAAACTGTTTTTT
TRBJ2-1 TRBV11-2 - TRBD2 CASSSQRGASYNEQFF TGTGCCAGCAGCTCCCAGCGGGGAGCCTCCTACAATGAGCAGTTCTTC
TRBJ2-7 TRBV5-1 once - CASSSPQQGNSYEQYF TGCGCCAGCAGCTCCCCTCAACAGGGAAACTCCTACGAGCAGTACTTC
TRBJ1-1 TRBV3-1/TRBV3-2 - - CASSQADEAFF TGTGCCAGCAGCCAAGCCGATGAAGCTTTCTTT
TRBJ2-5 TRBV5-4 - TRBD1 CASSLPAGGQETQYF TGTGCCAGCAGCTTGCCTGCAGGGGGCCAGGAGACCCAGTACTTC
TRBJ2-1 TRBV18 once - CASSPQAQNNEQFF TGTGCCAGCTCACCACAGGCACAGAACAATGAGCAGTTCTTC
TRBJ1-5 TRBV30 - - CAWGLTSNQPQHF TGTGCCTGGGGCCTCACTAGCAATCAGCCCCAGCATTTT
TRBJ1-4 TRBV15 - TRBD1 CATSRKPGRTGEEEKLFF TGTGCCACCAGCAGAAAACCGGGAAGGACAGGGGAAGAAGAAAAACTGTTTTTT
TRBJ2-7 TRBV28 once - CASGDRYHPYEQYF TGTGCCAGCGGCGACAGGTACCACCCCTACGAGCAGTACTTC
TRBJ2-1 TRBV19 - - CASSITHNSYNEQFF TGTGCCAGTAGTATCACTCATAACTCCTACAATGAGCAGTTCTTC
TRBJ1-2 TRBV11-2 - - CASSSSRGLKGRGYTF TGTGCCAGCAGCTCTTCCAGAGGCCTTAAGGGGAGGGGCTACACCTTC
TRBJ1-2 TRBV6-5 - - CASSYSGKGYTF TGTGCCAGCAGTTACTCGGGGAAGGGCTACACCTTC
TRBJ1-2 TRBV27 - - CASSNTGLYGYTF TGTGCCAGCAGTAACACAGGGTTATATGGCTACACCTTC
TRBJ1-5 TRBV19 - - CASRQARNQPQHF TGTGCCAGTAGACAAGCTAGGAATCAGCCCCAGCATTTT
TRBJ2-7 TRBV7-6 once TRBD2 CASSLGLAGGNHEQYF TGTGCCAGCAGCCTGGGACTAGCGGGAGGGAACCACGAGCAGTACTTC
TRBJ2-1 TRBV7-6 - TRBD2 CASSLLTSTNEQFF TGTGCCAGCAGCTTATTGACTAGCACCAATGAGCAGTTCTTC
TRBJ2-4 TRBV6-1 - - CASSEARYETNIQYF TGTGCCAGCAGTGAAGCGAGGTACGAGACGAACATTCAGTACTTC
TRBJ1-1 TRBV6-4 few - CASSVEENTEAFF TGTGCCAGCAGTGTGGAGGAGAACACTGAAGCTTTCTTT
TRBJ2-7 TRBV30 few - CAWSEGGLGEQYF TGTGCCTGGAGCGAGGGAGGACTCGGCGAGCAGTACTTC
TRBJ1-1 TRBV25-1 - - CASSESGRSNMNTEAFF TGTGCCAGCAGTGAATCGGGCAGAAGTAATATGAACACTGAAGCTTTCTTT